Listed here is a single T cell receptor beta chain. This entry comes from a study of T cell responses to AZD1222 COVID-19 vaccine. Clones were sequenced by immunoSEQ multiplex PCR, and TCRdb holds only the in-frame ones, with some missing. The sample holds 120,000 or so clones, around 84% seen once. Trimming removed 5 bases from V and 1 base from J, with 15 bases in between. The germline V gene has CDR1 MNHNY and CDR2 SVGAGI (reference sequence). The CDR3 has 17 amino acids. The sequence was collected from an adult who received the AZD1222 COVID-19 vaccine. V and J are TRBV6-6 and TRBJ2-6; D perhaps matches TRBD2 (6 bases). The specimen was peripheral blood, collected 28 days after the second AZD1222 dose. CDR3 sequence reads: CASSRREGVSGANVLTF. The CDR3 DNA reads TGTGCCAGCAGTCGGAGGGAAGGGGTGTCTGGGGCCAACGTCCTGACTTTC.